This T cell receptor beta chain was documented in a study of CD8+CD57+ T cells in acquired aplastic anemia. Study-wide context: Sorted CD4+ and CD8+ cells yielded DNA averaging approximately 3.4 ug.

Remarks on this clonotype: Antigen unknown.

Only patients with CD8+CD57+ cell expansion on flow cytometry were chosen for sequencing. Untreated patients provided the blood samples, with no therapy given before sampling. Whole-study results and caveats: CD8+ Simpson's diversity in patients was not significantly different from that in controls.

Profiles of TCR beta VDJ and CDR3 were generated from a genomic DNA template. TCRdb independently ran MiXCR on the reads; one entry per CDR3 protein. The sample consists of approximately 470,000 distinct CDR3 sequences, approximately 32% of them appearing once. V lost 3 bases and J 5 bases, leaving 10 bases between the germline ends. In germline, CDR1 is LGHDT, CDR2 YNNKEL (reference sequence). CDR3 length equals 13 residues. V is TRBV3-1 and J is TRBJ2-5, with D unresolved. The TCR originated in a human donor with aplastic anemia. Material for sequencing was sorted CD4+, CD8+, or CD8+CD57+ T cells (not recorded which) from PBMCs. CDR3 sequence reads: CASSHREPETQYF. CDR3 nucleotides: TGTGCCAGCAGCCACCGCGAACCGGAGACCCAGTACTTC.